This TCR beta chain was recovered during a study of OX40 agonist ivuxolimab in advanced cancers. Method: immunoSEQ multiplex PCR; TCRdb's copy keeps in-frame clones and lacks some. The sample includes about 60,000 clones, roughly four fifths seen only once; the top ten take roughly 0.99%. The V and J ends lost 0 bases and 0 bases respectively, with 9 bases between them. The germline V gene encodes CDR1 MGHRA and CDR2 YSYEKL. CDR3 length equals 16 residues. The source of this sequence is an adult with an advanced solid tumor such as melanoma, head and neck, liver or kidney cancer. The chain recombines TRBV4-1 with TRBJ2-1, with D perhaps given as TRBD1 or TRBD2 (5 bases each). The sample in question was CD4+ or CD8+ T cells sorted from blood, obtained in a trial of the OX40 agonist ivuxolimab. The CDR3 loop is CASSQDVGTSYNEQFF. The CDR3 nucleotides read TGCGCCAGCAGCCAAGATGTGGGGACCTCCTACAATGAGCAGTTCTTC.